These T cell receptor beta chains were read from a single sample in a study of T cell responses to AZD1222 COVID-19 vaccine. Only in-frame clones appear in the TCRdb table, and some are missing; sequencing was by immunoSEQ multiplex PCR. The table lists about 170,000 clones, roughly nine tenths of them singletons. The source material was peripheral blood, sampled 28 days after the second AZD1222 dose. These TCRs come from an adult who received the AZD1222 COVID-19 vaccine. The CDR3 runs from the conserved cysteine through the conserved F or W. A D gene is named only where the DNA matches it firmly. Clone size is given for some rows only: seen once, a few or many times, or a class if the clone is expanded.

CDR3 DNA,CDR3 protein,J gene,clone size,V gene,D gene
TGTGCCAGCAGCTTAGACAGGGTTTCCTATGGCTACACCTTC,CASSLDRVSYGYTF,TRBJ1-2,NA,TRBV7-2,NA
TGTGCCAGCCGGGAGGGTAATTCAGGGACTGAAGCTTTCTTT,CASREGNSGTEAFF,TRBJ1-1,NA,TRBV6-5,NA
TGTGCCAGTAGTGATGCATATGGCTACACCTTC,CASSDAYGYTF,TRBJ1-2,NA,TRBV19,NA
TGTGCCAGCAGCCAAGCGGACAGGAGTCTTGGGTACTCCTACGAGCAGTACTTC,CASSQADRSLGYSYEQYF,TRBJ2-7,NA,TRBV3-1/TRBV3-2,TRBD1
TGTGCCAGCAGCCCTAAACCGGGGGGCCGGACCGGGGAGCTGTTTTTT,CASSPKPGGRTGELFF,TRBJ2-2,NA,TRBV3-1/TRBV3-2,NA
TGTGCCAGCAGCCGTCGCTCTGGAAACACCATATATTTT,CASSRRSGNTIYF,TRBJ1-3,NA,TRBV3-1/TRBV3-2,NA
TGTGCCAGCAGTGAATCTGGACAGGGGGTAACTAATGGCTACACCTTC,CASSESGQGVTNGYTF,TRBJ1-2,NA,TRBV25-1,TRBD1
TGTGCCAGCAGCCCCCGGGCGAGCGGTAATGAGCAGTTCTTC,CASSPRASGNEQFF,TRBJ2-1,NA,TRBV5-4,NA
TGCGCCAGCACCCAGGGACAGCTCACTGAAGCTTTCTTT,CASTQGQLTEAFF,TRBJ1-1,NA,TRBV5-1,TRBD1
TGTGCCAGCAGCCTTACAGGGGGCCGGGCTGAAGCTTTCTTT,CASSLTGGRAEAFF,TRBJ1-1,NA,TRBV3-1/TRBV3-2,TRBD1
TGTGCCAGCAGCTTGGATGGCAGGGGGAACTATGGCTACACCTTC,CASSLDGRGNYGYTF,TRBJ1-2,few,TRBV5-4,TRBD1
TGTGCCAGCAGCGCCCATAGGGAGGGGAACACCGGGGAGCTGTTTTTT,CASSAHREGNTGELFF,TRBJ2-2,once,TRBV9,TRBD2
TGTGCCAGCTCACCCCGGGACAGCAAGAACACTGAAGCTTTCTTT,CASSPRDSKNTEAFF,TRBJ1-1,NA,TRBV18,TRBD1
TGTGCCAGCAGTGAGTTTGTCGGGAGCGGCTACACCTTC,CASSEFVGSGYTF,TRBJ1-2,NA,TRBV2,NA